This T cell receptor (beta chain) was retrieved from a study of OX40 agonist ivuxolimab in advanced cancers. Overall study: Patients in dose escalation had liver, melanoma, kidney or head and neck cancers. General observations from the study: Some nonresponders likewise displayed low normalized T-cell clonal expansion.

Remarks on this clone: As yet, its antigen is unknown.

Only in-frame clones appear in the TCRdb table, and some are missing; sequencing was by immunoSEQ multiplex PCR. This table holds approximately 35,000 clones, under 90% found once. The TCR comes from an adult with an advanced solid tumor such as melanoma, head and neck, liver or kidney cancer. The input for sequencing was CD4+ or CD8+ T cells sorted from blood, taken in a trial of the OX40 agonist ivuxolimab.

Written as DNA, the CDR3 is TGTGCCAGCAGCCCCGCGGGGGGCGAGACCCAGTACTTC. Residues: CASSPAGGETQYF. This chain links TRBV9 with TRBJ2-5; 8 bases are a match to TRBD2. Germline CDR1 and CDR2: SGDLS and YYNGEE. With V trimmed by 4 bases and J by 5 bases, 4 bases remained unmatched. CDR3 size: 13 residues.